This T cell receptor (beta chain) was identified in a study of T cell responses to AZD1222 COVID-19 vaccine. Study-wide points: Vaccination with two AZD1222 doses was followed by a rise in Spike-specific TCR breadth and depth. Females outnumbered males among donors, who were mostly white British; clonal diversity was possibly underestimated. Reportedly, nearly half the spike-specific TCRs target unmutated variant regions. At baseline, seropositivity was found in only six or seven AZD1222 recipients.

Profiling relied on immunoSEQ multiplex PCR, and the TCRdb table lists in-frame clones only, not all of them. Of some 110,000 clones detected, 88% appear once; the ten largest clones hold less than 4%. On this clone itself: Its target is unknown.

The sequence came from an adult who received the AZD1222 COVID-19 vaccine. The starting material was peripheral blood, obtained 28 days after the second AZD1222 dose.

CDR3 sequence (DNA): TGTGCCAGCAGCCAGTCGACTAGCCTGGATACGCAGTATTTT. It yields the protein CASSQSTSLDTQYF. The rearrangement links TRBV3-1 (or the pseudogene TRBV3-2) to TRBJ2-3; 7 bases align to TRBD2. The J segment lost 6 bases and the V segment lost 3 bases, leaving 6 bases of the junction unmatched. The CDR3 totals 14 residues. Germline V gene data show CDR1 as LGHDT and CDR2 as YNNKEL (reference sequence).